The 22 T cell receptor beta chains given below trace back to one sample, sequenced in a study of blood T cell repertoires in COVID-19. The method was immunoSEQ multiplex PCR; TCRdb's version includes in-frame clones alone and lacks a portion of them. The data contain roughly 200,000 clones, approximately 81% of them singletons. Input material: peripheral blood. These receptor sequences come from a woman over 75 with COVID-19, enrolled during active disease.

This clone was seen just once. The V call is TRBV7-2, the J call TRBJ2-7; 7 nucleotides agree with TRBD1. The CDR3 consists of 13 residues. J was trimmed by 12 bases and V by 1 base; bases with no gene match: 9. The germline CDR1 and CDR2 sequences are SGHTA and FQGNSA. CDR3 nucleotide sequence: TGTGCCAGCAGCTTAGGGGGACAGACACGAAGGTACGTC. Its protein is CASSLGGQTRRYV.

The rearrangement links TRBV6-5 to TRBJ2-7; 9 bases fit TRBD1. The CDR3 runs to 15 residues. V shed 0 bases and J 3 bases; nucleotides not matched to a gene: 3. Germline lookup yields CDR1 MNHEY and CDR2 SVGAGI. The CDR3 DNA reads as TGTGCCAGCAGTTACTCTACGGACAGGGGCTACGAGCAGTACTTC. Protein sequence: CASSYSTDRGYEQYF.

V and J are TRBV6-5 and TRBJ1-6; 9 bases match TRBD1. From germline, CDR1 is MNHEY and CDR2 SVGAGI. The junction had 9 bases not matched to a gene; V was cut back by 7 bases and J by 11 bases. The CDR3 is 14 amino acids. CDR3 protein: CASKSRTGVAPLHF. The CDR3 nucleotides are TGTGCCAGCAAATCTCGGACAGGGGTGGCACCCCTCCACTTT.

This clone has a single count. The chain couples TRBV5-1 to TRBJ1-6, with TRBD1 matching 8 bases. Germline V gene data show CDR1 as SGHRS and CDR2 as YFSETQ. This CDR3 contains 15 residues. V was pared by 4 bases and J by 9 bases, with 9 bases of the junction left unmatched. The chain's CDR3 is CASSDQGTGSSPLHF. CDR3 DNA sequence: TGCGCCAGCAGCGACCAAGGGACAGGTAGTTCACCCCTCCACTTT.

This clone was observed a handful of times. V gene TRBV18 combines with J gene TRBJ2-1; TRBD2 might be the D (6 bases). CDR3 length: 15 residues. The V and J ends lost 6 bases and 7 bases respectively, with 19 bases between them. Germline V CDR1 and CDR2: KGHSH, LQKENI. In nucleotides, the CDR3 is TGTGCCAGCTCTCCTCCGGGACTTAGGGGTAATGAGCAGTTCTTC. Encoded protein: CASSPPGLRGNEQFF.

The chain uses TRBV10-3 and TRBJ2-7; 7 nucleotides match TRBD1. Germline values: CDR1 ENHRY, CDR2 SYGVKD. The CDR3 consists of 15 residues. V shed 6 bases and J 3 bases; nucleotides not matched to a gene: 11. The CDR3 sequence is CAISEGRQGIYEQYV. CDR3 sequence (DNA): TGTGCCATCAGCGAAGGGAGACAGGGAATCTACGAGCAGTACGTC.

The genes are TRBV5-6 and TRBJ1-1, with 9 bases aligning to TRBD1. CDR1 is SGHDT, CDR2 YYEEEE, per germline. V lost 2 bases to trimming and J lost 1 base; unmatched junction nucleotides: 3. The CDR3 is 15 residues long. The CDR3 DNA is TGTGCCAGCAGCTTTTTACAGGGGGCGAACACTGAAGCTTTCTTT. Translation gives CASSFLQGANTEAFF.

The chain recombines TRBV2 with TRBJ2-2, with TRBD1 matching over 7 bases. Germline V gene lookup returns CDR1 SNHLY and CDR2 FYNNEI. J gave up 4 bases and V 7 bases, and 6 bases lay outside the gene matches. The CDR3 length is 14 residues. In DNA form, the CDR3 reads TGTGCCAGCAATAGACAGGGTGGCACCGGGGAGCTGTTTTTT. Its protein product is CASNRQGGTGELFF. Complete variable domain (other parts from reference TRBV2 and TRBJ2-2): EPEVTQTPSHQVTQMGQEVILRCVPISNHLYFYWYRQILGQKVEFLVSFYNNEISEKSEIFDDQFSVERPDGSNFTLKIRSTKLEDSAMYFCASNRQGGTGELFFGEGSRLTVL.

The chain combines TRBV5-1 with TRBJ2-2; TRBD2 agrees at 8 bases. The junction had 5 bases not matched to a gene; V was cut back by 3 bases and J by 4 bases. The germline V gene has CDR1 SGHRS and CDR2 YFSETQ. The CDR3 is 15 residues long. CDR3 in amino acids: CASSSGTRLTGELFF. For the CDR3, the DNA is TGCGCCAGCAGCTCCGGGACTAGACTCACCGGGGAGCTGTTTTTT.

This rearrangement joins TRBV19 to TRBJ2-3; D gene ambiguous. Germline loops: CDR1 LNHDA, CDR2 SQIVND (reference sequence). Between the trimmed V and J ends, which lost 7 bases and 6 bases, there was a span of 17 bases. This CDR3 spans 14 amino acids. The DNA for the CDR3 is TGTGCCAGTAAGGAGTCTTCAGTTTCGGATACGCAGTATTTT. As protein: CASKESSVSDTQYF.

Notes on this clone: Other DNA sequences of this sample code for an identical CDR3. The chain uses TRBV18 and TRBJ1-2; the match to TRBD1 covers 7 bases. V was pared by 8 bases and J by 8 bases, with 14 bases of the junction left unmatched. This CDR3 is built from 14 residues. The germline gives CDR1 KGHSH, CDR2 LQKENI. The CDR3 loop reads CASGTLGTEYGYTF. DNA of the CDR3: TGTGCCAGCGGCACCCTTGGGACAGAATACGGCTACACCTTC.

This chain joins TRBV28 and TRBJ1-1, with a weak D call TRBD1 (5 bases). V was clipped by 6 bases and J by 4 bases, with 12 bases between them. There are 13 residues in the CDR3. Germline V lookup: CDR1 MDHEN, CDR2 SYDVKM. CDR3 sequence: CASRDPGRTEAFF. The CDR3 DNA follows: TGTGCCAGCAGGGACCCAGGGCGCACTGAAGCTTTCTTT. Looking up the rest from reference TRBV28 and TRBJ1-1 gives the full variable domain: DVKVTQSSRYLVKRTGEKVFLECVQDMDHENMFWYRQDPGLGLRLIYFSYDVKMKEKGDIPEGYSVSREKKERFSLILESASTNQTSMYLCASRDPGRTEAFFGQGTRLTVV.

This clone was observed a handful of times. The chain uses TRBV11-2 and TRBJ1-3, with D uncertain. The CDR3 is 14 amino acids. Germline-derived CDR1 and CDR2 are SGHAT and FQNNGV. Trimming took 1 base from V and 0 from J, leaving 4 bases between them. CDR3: CASSLGASGNTIYF. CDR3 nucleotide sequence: TGTGCCAGCAGCTTAGGGGCCTCTGGAAACACCATATATTTT.

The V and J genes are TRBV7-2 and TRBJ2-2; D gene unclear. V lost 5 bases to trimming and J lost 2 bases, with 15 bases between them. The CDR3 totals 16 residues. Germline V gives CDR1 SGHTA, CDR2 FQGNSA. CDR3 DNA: TGTGCCAGCAGCCCCCCTTTGAGCATCAACACCGGGGAGCTGTTTTTT. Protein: CASSPPLSINTGELFF.

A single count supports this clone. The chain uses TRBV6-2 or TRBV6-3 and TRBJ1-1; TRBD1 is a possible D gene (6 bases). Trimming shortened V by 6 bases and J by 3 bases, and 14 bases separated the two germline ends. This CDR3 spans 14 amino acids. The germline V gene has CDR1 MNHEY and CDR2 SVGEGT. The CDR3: CASSLGGEYTEAFF. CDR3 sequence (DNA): TGTGCCAGCAGCCTAGGGGGGGAGTACACTGAAGCTTTCTTT.

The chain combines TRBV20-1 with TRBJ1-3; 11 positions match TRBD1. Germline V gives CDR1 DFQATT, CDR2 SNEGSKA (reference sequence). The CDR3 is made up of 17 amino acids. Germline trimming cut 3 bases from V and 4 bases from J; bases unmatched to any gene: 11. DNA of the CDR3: TGCAGTGCTAGTCGTAGGACAGGGGGCCTCGCGGGAAACACCATATATTTT. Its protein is CSASRRTGGLAGNTIYF.

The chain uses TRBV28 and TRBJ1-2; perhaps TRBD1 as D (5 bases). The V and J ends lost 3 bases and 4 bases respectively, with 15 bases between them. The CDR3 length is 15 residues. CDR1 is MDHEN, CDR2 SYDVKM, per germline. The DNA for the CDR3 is TGTGCCAGCAGTTTGGCCCGGGGGGGAACCTATGGCTACACCTTC. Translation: CASSLARGGTYGYTF.

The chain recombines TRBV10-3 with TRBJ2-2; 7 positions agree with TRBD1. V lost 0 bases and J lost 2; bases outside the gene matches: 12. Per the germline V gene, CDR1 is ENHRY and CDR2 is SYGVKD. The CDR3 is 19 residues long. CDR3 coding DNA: TGTGCCATCAGTGAGTCGGCAACCGGGACAGACATCAACACCGGGGAGCTGTTTTTT. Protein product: CAISESATGTDINTGELFF.

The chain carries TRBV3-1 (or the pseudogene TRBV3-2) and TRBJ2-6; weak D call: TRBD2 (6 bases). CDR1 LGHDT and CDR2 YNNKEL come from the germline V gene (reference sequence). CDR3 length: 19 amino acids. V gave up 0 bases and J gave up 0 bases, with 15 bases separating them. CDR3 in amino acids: CASSQDLGGVSSGANVLTF. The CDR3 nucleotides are TGTGCCAGCAGCCAAGATCTGGGCGGGGTAAGCTCTGGGGCCAACGTCCTGACTTTC.

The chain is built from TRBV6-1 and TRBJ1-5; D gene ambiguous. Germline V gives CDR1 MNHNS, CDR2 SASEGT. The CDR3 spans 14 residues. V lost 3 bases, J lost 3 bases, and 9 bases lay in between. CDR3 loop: CASSEFQANQPQHF. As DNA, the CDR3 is TGTGCCAGCAGTGAGTTCCAGGCCAATCAGCCCCAGCATTTT.

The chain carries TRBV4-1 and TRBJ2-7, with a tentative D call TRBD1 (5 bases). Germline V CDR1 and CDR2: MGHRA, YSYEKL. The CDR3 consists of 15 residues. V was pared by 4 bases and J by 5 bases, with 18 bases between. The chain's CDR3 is CASSRNNQGFNEQYF. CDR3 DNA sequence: TGCGCCAGCAGCCGGAACAACCAGGGTTTTAACGAGCAGTACTTC.

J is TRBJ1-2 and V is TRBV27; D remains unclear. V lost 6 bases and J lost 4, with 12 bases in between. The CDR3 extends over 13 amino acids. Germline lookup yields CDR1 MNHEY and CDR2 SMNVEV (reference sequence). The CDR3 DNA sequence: TGTGCCAGCAGATGGAGGCAAGGCTATGGCTACACCTTC. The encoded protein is CASRWRQGYGYTF.